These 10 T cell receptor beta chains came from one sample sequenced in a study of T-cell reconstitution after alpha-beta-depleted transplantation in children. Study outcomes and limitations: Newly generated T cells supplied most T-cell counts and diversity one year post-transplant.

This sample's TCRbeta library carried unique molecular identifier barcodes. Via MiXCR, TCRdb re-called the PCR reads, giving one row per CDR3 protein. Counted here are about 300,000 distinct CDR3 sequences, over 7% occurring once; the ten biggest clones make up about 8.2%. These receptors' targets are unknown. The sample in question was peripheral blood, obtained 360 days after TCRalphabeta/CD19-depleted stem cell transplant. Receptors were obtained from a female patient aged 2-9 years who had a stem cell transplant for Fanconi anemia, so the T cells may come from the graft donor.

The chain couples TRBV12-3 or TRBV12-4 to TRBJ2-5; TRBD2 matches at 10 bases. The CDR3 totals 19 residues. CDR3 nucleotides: TGTGCATGCAGCCATATAGCCCTTCTAGCGGGGGCCCGGAAAGAGACCCAGTACTTC. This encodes CACSHIALLAGARKETQYF.

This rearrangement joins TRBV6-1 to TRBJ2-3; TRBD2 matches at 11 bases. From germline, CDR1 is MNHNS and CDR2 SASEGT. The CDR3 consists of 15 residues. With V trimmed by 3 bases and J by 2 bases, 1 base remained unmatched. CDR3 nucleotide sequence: TGTGCCAGCAGTGATAGCGGGGGGGCCACAGATACGCAGTATTTT. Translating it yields CASSDSGGATDTQYF.

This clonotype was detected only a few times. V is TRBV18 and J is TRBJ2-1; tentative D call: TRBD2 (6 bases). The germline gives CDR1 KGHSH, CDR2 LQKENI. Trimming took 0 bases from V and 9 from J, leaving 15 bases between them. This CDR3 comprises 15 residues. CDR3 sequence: CASSPPGNRGGEQFF. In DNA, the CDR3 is TGTGCCAGCTCACCACCGGGAAACCGGGGAGGTGAGCAGTTCTTC.

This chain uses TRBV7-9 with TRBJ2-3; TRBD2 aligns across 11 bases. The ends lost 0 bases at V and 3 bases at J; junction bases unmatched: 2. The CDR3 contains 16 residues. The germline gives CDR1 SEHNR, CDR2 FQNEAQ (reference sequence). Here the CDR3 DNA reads TGTGCCAGCAGCTTAGCTAGCGGGGGGGATACAGATACGCAGTATTTT. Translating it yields CASSLASGGDTDTQYF.

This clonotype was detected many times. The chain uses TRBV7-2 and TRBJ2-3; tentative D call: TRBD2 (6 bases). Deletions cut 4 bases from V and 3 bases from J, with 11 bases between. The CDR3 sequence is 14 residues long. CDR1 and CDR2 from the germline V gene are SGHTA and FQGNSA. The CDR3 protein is CASSYGGWTDTQYF. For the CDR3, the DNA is TGTGCCAGCAGCTACGGAGGGTGGACAGATACGCAGTATTTT.

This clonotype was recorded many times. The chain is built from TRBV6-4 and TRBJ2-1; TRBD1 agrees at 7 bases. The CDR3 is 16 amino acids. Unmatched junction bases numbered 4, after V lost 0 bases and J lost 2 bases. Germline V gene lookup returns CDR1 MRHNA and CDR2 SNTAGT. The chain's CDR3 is CASSDSGTAPYNEQFF. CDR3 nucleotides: TGTGCCAGCAGTGACTCCGGGACAGCCCCCTACAATGAGCAGTTCTTC.

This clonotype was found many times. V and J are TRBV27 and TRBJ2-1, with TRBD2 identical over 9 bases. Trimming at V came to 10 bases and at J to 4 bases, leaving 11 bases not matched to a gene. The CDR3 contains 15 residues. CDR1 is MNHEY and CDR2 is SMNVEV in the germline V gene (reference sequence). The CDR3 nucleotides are TGTGCCACTTCAATAGCGGGAGCGGATTACAATGAGCAGTTCTTC. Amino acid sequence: CATSIAGADYNEQFF.

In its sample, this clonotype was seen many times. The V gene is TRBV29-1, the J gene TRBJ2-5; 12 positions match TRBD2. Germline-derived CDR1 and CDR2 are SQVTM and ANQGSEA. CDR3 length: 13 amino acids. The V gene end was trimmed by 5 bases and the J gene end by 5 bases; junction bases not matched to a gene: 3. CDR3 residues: CSVLAGGRETQYF. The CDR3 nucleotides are TGCAGCGTTCTAGCGGGAGGGAGGGAGACCCAGTACTTC.

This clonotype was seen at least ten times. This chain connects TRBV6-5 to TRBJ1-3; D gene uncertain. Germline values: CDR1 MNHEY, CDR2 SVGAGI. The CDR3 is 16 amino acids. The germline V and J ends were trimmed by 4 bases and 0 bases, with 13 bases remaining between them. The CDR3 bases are TGTGCCAGCAGTTCCGGAGGGTATCTCTCTGGAAACACCATATATTTT. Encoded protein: CASSSGGYLSGNTIYF.

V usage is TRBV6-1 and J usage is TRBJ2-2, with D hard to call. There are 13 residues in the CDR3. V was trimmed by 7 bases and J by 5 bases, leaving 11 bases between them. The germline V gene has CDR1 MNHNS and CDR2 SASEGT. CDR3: CASKWTRTGELFF. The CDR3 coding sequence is TGTGCCAGCAAATGGACGAGGACCGGGGAGCTGTTTTTT.